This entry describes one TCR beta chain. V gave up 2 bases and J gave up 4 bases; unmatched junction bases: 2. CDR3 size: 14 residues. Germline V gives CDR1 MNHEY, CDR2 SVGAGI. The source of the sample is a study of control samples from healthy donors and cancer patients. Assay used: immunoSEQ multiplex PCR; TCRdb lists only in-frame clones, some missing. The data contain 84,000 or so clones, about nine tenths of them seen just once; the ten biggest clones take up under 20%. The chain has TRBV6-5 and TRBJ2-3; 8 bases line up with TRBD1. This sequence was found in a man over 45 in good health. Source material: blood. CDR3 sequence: CASSYGQGADTQYF. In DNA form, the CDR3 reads TGTGCCAGCAGTTACGGACAGGGCGCAGATACGCAGTATTTT.